The rows below give T cell receptor beta chains drawn from one sample of a study of cytomegalovirus exposure and HLA in healthy donors. Clones were read by immunoSEQ multiplex PCR, and TCRdb kept only the in-frame ones, dropping some. The sample consists of around 90,000 clones, 85% of them appearing once. The sample comprised PBMCs. These receptors were obtained from a middle-aged man in good health and CMV-seropositive. Each CDR3 is given with its conserved first and last residue. The order of the fields is clone size, J gene, V gene, D gene, CDR3 protein, CDR3 DNA. The D gene is left open where the match is weak. Clone size is given for some rows only: seen once, a few or many times, or a class if the clone is expanded.

-,TRBJ2-2,TRBV27,TRBD2,CASSLRLAGSNTGELFF,TGTGCCAGCAGTTTGAGACTAGCGGGATCGAACACCGGGGAGCTGTTTTTT
-,TRBJ2-3,TRBV4-1,TRBD2,CASSQEGAGSTDTQYF,TGCGCCAGCAGCCAAGAGGGAGCGGGAAGCACAGATACGCAGTATTTT
few,TRBJ1-1,TRBV5-4,-,CASSLSVRDTEAFF,TGTGCCAGCAGCTTGTCGGTCAGGGACACTGAAGCTTTCTTT
-,TRBJ2-1,TRBV27,-,CASSLSSPTEQFF,TGTGCCAGCAGTTTATCCTCGCCCACAGAGCAGTTCTTC
-,TRBJ2-7,TRBV15,-,CATSRDRKEEQYF,TGTGCCACCAGCAGAGATCGAAAGGAGGAGCAGTACTTC
-,TRBJ2-1,TRBV7-8,TRBD1,CASSLNRGNEQFF,TGTGCCAGCAGCTTGAACAGGGGTAATGAGCAGTTCTTC
-,TRBJ2-5,TRBV6-5,TRBD2,CASSSPRGAGETQYF,TGTGCCAGCAGTTCCCCGCGGGGGGCCGGGGAGACCCAGTACTTC
-,TRBJ1-6,TRBV5-1,TRBD1,CASRNPGGSSYNSPLHF,TGCGCCAGCAGAAACCCAGGGGGTAGTTCCTATAATTCACCCCTCCACTTT
-,TRBJ1-5,TRBV4-1,TRBD1,CASSQESLGTGSQPQHF,TGCGCCAGCAGCCAAGAGAGTCTTGGGACAGGGTCTCAGCCCCAGCATTTT
-,TRBJ2-2,TRBV23-1,TRBD1,CASSQPRGGDTGELFF,TGCGCCAGCAGTCAACCTCGAGGGGGCGACACCGGGGAGCTGTTTTTT
once,TRBJ1-6,TRBV5-1,-,CASSLERGGPLHF,TGCGCCAGCAGCTTGGAGCGGGGTGGACCCCTCCACTTT
-,TRBJ2-1,TRBV9,TRBD2,CASSVGLAGDGEQFF,TGTGCCAGCAGCGTAGGACTAGCGGGAGACGGTGAGCAGTTCTTC
-,TRBJ2-1,TRBV9,TRBD2,CASSEEARTSGNNEQFF,TGTGCCAGCAGCGAGGAGGCCCGGACTAGCGGCAACAATGAGCAGTTCTTC
few,TRBJ1-2,TRBV25-1,TRBD1,CASSALDREYFLGYTF,TGTGCCAGCAGTGCCCTGGACAGGGAATATTTCCTGGGCTACACCTTC
-,TRBJ1-4,TRBV5-6,-,CASSLAVGGSTNEKLFF,TGTGCCAGCAGCTTGGCCGTTGGGGGGTCAACTAATGAAAAACTGTTTTTT
-,TRBJ2-5,TRBV9,-,CASSFRGQETQYF,TGTGCCAGCAGCTTCAGGGGTCAGGAGACCCAGTACTTC
-,TRBJ2-1,TRBV7-9,TRBD2,CASSSSGVSYNEQFF,TGTGCCAGCAGCTCTAGCGGGGTATCCTACAATGAGCAGTTCTTC
once,TRBJ2-3,TRBV9,-,CASSVVGVSTDTQYF,TGTGCCAGCAGCGTAGTGGGCGTAAGCACAGATACGCAGTATTTT
-,TRBJ1-6,TRBV2,TRBD1,CASRDRENSPLHF,TGTGCCAGCAGGGACAGGGAAAATTCACCCCTCCACTTT
few,TRBJ2-2,TRBV5-1,TRBD1,CASSVTGANTGELFF,TGCGCCAGCAGCGTGACAGGGGCGAACACCGGGGAGCTGTTTTTT
once,TRBJ2-7,TRBV11-2,TRBD1,CASSQDRATYEQYF,TGTGCCAGCAGCCAAGACAGGGCAACCTACGAGCAGTACTTC
-,TRBJ1-1,TRBV9,TRBD1,CASSVTQAGGDTEAFF,TGTGCCAGCAGCGTAACCCAGGCAGGGGGAGACACTGAAGCTTTCTTT
-,TRBJ2-3,TRBV19,-,CASSQPGVADTQYF,TGTGCCAGTAGCCAGCCGGGGGTGGCAGATACGCAGTATTTT
once,TRBJ1-6,TRBV7-8,TRBD1,CASKPGQALTPLHF,TGTGCCAGCAAGCCGGGACAGGCTTTGACGCCCCTCCACTTT
-,TRBJ1-4,TRBV11-2,TRBD1,CASSPTGTVNEKLFF,TGTGCCAGCAGCCCGACCGGGACAGTTAATGAAAAACTGTTTTTT
-,TRBJ2-5,TRBV19,TRBD1,CASSIEDRGRETQYF,TGTGCCAGTAGTATAGAGGACAGGGGACGGGAGACCCAGTACTTC
-,TRBJ2-7,TRBV19,-,CASSRGTSYEQYF,TGTGCCAGTAGCAGAGGAACCTCCTACGAGCAGTACTTC
-,TRBJ2-3,TRBV7-9,TRBD2,CASSLDAGGTDTQYF,TGTGCCAGCAGCTTAGATGCGGGAGGCACAGATACGCAGTATTTT
-,TRBJ2-3,TRBV5-6,TRBD2,CASTLGGGRDTQYF,TGTGCCAGCACCCTCGGCGGGGGGAGGGATACGCAGTATTTT